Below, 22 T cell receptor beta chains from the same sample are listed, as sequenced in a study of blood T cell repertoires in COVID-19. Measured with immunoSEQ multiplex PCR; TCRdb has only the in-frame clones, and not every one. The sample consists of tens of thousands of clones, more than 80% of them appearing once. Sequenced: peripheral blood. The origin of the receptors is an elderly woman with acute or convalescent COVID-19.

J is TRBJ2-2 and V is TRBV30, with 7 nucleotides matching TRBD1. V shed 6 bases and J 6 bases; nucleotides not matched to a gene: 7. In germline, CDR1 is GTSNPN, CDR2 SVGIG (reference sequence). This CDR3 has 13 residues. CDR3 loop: CACYKQGPGELFF. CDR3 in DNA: TGTGCCTGCTATAAACAGGGGCCCGGGGAGCTGTTTTTT.

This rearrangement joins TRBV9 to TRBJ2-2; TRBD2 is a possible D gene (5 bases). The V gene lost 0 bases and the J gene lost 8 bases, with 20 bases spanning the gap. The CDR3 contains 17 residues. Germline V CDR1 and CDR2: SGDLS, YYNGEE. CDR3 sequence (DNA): TGTGCCAGCAGCGTAGCTCCTTCCGGGATCGATGGGGGGGAGCTGTTTTTT. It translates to CASSVAPSGIDGGELFF.

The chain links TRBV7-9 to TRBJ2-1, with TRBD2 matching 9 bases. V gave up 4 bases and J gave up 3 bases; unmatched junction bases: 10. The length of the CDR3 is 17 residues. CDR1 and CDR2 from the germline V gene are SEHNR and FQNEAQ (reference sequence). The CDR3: CASSSRRAGGYYNEQFF. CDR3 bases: TGTGCCAGCAGCTCCCGAAGGGCGGGAGGGTACTACAATGAGCAGTTCTTC.

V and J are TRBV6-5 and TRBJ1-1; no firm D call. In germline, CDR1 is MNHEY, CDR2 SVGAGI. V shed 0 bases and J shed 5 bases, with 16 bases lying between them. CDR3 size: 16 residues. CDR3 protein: CASSYSVRYSGTEAFF. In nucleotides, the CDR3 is TGTGCCAGCAGTTACTCGGTCAGGTACTCTGGGACTGAAGCTTTCTTT.

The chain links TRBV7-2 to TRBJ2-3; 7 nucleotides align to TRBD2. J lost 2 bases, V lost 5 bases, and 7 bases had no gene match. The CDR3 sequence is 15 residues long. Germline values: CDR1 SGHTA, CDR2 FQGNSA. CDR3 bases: TGTGCCAGCAGCCGGGGGGTCTGGACCACAGATACGCAGTATTTT. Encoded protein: CASSRGVWTTDTQYF.

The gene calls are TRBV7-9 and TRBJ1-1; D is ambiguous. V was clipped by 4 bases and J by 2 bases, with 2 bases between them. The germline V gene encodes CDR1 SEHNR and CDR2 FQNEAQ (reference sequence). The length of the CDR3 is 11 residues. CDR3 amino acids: CASSSNTEAFF. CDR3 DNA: TGTGCCAGCAGCTCAAACACTGAAGCTTTCTTT.

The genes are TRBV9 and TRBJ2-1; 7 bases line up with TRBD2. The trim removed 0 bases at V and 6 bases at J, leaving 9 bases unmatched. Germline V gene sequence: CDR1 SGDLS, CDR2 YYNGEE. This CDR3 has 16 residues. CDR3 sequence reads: CASSVVEGGPGNEQFF. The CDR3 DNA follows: TGTGCCAGCAGCGTAGTGGAGGGAGGGCCTGGCAATGAGCAGTTCTTC.

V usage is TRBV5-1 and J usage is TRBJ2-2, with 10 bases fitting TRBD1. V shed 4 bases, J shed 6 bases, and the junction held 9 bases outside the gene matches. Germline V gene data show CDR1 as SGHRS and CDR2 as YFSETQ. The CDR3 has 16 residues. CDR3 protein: CASSVTGTGVSGELFF. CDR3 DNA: TGCGCCAGCAGCGTGACCGGGACAGGGGTATCCGGGGAGCTGTTTTTT.

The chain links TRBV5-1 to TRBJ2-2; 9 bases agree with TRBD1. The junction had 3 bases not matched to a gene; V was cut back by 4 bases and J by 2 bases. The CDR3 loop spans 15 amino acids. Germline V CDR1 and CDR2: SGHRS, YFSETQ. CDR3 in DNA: TGCGCCAGCAGCCTGGGACAGGGAAACACCGGGGAGCTGTTTTTT. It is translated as CASSLGQGNTGELFF. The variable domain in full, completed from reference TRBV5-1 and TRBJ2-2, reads KAGVTQTPRYLIKTRGQQVTLSCSPISGHRSVSWYQQTPGQGLQFLFEYFSETQRNKGNFPGRFSGRQFSNSRSEMNVSTLELGDSALYLCASSLGQGNTGELFFGEGSRLTVL.

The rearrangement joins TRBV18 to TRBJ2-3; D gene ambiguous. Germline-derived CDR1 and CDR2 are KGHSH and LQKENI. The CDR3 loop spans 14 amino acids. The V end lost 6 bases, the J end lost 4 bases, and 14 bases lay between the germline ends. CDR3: CASSPLGVADTQYF. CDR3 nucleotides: TGTGCCAGCTCCCCCCTAGGAGTGGCAGATACGCAGTATTTT.

CDR3 amino acids: CASTVAGGGNYEQYF. The DNA of the CDR3 is TGTGCCAGCACCGTAGCCGGGGGTGGGAACTACGAGCAGTACTTC. V and J are TRBV13 and TRBJ2-7, with a tentative D call TRBD2 (6 bases). The CDR3 is 15 residues long. The V and J ends lost 7 bases and 3 bases respectively, with 19 bases between them. CDR1 and CDR2 (germline): PRHDT, FYEKMQ (reference sequence).

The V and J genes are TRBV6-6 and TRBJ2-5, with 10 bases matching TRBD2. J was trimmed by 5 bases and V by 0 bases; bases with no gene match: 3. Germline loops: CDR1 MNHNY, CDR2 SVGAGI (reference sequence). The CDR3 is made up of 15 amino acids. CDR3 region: CASSYSPTSGETQYF. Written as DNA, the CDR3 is TGTGCCAGCAGTTACTCCCCGACTAGCGGGGAGACCCAGTACTTC.

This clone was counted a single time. CDR3 loop: CASSLRSSGSEQYF. CDR3 nucleotides: TGTGCCAGCAGCTTAAGGTCTAGCGGGAGCGAGCAGTACTTC. V is TRBV7-2 and J is TRBJ2-7; the match to TRBD2 covers 10 bases. The CDR3 is made up of 14 amino acids. The V gene end was trimmed by 2 bases and the J gene end by 6 bases; junction bases not matched to a gene: 4. Germline CDR1 is SGHTA and CDR2 is FQGNSA.

CDR3 sequence: CASSQGGLAEETQYF. DNA of the CDR3: TGTGCCAGCAGCCAAGGGGGACTAGCGGAAGAGACCCAGTACTTC. The chain carries TRBV3-1 (or the pseudogene TRBV3-2) and TRBJ2-5; 11 nucleotides align to TRBD2. The V gene's germline CDR1 is LGHDT and CDR2 YNNKEL (reference sequence). Trimming cost V 1 base and J 3 bases; bases outside gene matches: 1. The CDR3 runs to 15 residues.

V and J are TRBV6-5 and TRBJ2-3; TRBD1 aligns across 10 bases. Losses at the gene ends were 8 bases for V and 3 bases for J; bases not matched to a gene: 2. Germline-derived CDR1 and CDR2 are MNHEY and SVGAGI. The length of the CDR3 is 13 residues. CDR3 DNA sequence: TGTGCCAGCTGGGACAGGGGTACAGATACGCAGTATTTT. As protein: CASWDRGTDTQYF.

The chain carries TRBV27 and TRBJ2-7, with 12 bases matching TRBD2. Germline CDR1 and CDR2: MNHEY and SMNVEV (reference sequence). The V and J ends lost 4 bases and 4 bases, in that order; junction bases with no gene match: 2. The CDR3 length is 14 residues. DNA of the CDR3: TGTGCCAGCAGTTCCCTAGCGGGAGGGTACGAGCAGTACTTC. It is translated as CASSSLAGGYEQYF.

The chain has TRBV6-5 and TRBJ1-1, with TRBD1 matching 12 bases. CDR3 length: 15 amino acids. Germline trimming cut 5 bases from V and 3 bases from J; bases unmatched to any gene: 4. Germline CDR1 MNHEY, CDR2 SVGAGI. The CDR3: CASSTGTGGYTEAFF. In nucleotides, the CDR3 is TGTGCCAGCAGTACTGGGACAGGGGGCTACACTGAAGCTTTCTTT.

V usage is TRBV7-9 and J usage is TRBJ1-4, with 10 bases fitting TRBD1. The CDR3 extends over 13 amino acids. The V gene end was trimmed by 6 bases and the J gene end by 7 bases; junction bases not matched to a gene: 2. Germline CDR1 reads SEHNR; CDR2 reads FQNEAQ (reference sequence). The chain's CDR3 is CASRWTGGEKLFF. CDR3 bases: TGTGCCAGCAGGTGGACAGGGGGTGAAAAACTGTTTTTT.

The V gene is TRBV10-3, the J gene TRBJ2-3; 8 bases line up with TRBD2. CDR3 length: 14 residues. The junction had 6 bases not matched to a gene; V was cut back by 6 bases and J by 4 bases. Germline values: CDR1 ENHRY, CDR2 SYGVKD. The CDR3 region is CAIRSGSPPDTQYF. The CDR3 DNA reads TGTGCCATCAGGAGCGGGAGCCCCCCAGATACGCAGTATTTT.

CDR3 in amino acids: CAISEGPGQGVGEQYF. CDR3 nucleotides: TGTGCCATCAGTGAAGGACCGGGACAGGGGGTTGGGGAGCAGTACTTC. This chain links TRBV10-3 with TRBJ2-7, with 11 bases aligning to TRBD1. With 3 bases clipped from V and 7 bases from J, the junction kept 11 bases outside the gene matches. Germline values: CDR1 ENHRY, CDR2 SYGVKD. This CDR3 comprises 16 residues.

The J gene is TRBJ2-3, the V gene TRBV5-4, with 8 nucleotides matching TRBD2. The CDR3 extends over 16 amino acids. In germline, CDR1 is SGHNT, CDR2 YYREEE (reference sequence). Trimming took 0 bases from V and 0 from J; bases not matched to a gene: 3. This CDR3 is CASSLAKRGSTDTQYF. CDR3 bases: TGTGCCAGCAGCTTGGCCAAGCGGGGGAGCACAGATACGCAGTATTTT.

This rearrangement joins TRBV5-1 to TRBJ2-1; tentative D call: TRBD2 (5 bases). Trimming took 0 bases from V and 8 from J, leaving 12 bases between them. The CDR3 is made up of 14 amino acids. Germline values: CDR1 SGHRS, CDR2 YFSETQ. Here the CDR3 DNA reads TGCGCCAGCAGCTTGGCGGGGTCAGGCGATGAGCAGTTCTTC. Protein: CASSLAGSGDEQFF.